This T cell receptor beta chain was obtained from a study of blood T cell repertoires in COVID-19. For the study at large: Nucleic acid was either cDNA or gDNA, and it came from T cells, B-cell-depleted T cells, or PBMCs.

Clones were read by immunoSEQ multiplex PCR, and TCRdb kept only the in-frame ones, dropping some. The sample holds about 140,000 clones, roughly 80% seen once. Germline loops: CDR1 MNHEY, CDR2 SMNVEV (reference sequence). The CDR3 length is 15 residues. After removal of 5 bases from V and 9 bases from J, the junction contained 7 bases not matched to a gene. Sequencing input: peripheral blood. This TCR was recovered from a woman older than 75 in a cohort sampled during active or convalescent COVID-19. This chain links TRBV27 with TRBJ1-6; TRBD1 aligns across 10 bases. Here the CDR3 DNA reads TGTGCCAGCAGTCTCCGGGACAGGGGAGTTTCACCCCTCCACTTT. It translates to CASSLRDRGVSPLHF.